Listed below are T cell receptor beta chains from one sample, sequenced in a study of cytotoxic CD8 clonotypes in ibrutinib-treated CLL. Sequencing used immunoSEQ multiplex PCR; TCRdb keeps in-frame clones, though not all of them. The sample carries roughly 190,000 clones, 55% to 85% recorded once. Sequenced here: PBMCs, sampled after 24 months of ibrutinib treatment. These receptors were collected from a human donor with chronic lymphocytic leukemia. The conserved cysteine and the conserved F or W are not part of the CDR3 here. The order of the fields is V gene, CDR3 protein.

>TRBV7-2
ASSFSAGTGYGYT
>TRBV5-1
ASSLVARGLDGYT
>TRBV5-4
ASSLAIPNTEAF
>TRBV19
ASSITGDREKLF
>TRBV5-4
ASSAQGTNYGYT
>TRBV7-9
ASRDLAGETNTGELF
>TRBV28
ASSRGSGGANVLT
>TRBV2
ASSLGGHLYEQY
>TRBV25-1
ASSALSHEQF
>TRBV7-7
ASSLTGENEQF
>TRBV23-1
ASSHRLHEQY
>TRBV6-5
ASSRRDRGGELF
>TRBV7-9
ASSVRNGDGSPGEQY
>TRBV27
ASSFYLGETYEQY
>TRBV15
ATSSDSYYGYT
>TRBV2
ASSDVSVNTEAF
>TRBV5-1
ASSFGIQETQY
>TRBV6-5
ASSYISSGNTIY
>TRBV5-6
ASSLELGQETQY
>TRBV27
ASSFYFGTGFADTQY
>TRBV9
ASSRAGSYNEQF
>TRBV30
AWSAETETQY
>TRBV20-1
SAHDNYGYT
>TRBV27
ASSLLVLAGKTEQF
>TRBV28
ATVRSDSGNTIY
>TRBV2
ASSTGTKVYEQY
>TRBV4-1
ASSQDWRETRYNEQF
>TRBV28
ASSLSVRRSSYEQY
>TRBV27
ASSSTDSRELF
>TRBV28
ASSRDRAFVGTEAF
>TRBV4-3
ASSQDKGGAGNTIY
>TRBV2
AGRDRVYEQY
>TRBV2
ASSSGLAGGTDTQY
>TRBV2
ASRGQPYNEQF
>TRBV27
ASSNLSGTSGISSYNEQF
>TRBV7-9
ASSLASRLAGGPFQF